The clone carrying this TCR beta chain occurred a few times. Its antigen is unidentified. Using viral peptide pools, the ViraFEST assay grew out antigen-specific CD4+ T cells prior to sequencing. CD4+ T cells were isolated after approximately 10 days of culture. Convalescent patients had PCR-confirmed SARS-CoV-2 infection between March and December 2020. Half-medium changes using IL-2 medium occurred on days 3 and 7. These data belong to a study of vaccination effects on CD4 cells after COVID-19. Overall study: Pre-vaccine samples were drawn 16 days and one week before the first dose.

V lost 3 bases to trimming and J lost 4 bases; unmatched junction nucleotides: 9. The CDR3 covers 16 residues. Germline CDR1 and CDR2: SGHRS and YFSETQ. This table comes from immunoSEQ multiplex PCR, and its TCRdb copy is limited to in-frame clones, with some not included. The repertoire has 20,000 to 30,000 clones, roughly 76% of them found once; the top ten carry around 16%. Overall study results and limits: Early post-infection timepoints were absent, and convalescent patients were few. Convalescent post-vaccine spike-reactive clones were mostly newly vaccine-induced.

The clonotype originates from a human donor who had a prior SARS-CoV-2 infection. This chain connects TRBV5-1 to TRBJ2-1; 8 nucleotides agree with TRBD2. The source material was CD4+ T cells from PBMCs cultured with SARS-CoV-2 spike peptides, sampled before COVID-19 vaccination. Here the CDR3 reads CASSSQPTSEYNEQFF. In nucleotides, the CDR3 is TGCGCCAGCAGCTCCCAACCGACTAGCGAATACAATGAGCAGTTCTTC.